Sequencing of this TCR beta chain was carried out in a study of blood T cell repertoires in COVID-19. The CDR3 is 10 residues long. From germline, CDR1 is DFQATT and CDR2 SNEGSKA (reference sequence). V was trimmed by 6 bases and J by 4 bases, leaving 6 bases between them. Clones were sequenced by immunoSEQ multiplex PCR, and TCRdb holds only the in-frame ones, with some missing. The data hold about 200,000 clones, with approximately 87% observed a single time. The genes are TRBV20-1 and TRBJ2-5; no reliable D call. Sequencing used peripheral blood. This TCR was sampled from a woman between 65 and 79 years old with acute or convalescent COVID-19. This chain's CDR3 is CSAQLETQYF. CDR3 in DNA: TGCAGTGCGCAGTTAGAGACCCAGTACTTC.